The 27 T cell receptor beta chains below come from one sample, sequenced in a study of CD8 T cells in ankylosing spondylitis. TCRdb re-analysed the 5' RACE reads in MiXCR, keeping a single row per CDR3 protein. Here the sample spans fewer than 250,000 distinct CDR3 sequences, about 10% being singletons. Material: blood, either unsorted or a sorted T cell fraction (not recorded which). The receptors derive from a male donor with ankylosing spondylitis or in good health (not recorded which).

In its sample, this clonotype was seen many times. The chain links TRBV7-7 to TRBJ2-3; 7 bases agree with TRBD2. The trim removed 1 base at V and 4 bases at J, leaving 2 bases unmatched. The CDR3 length is 14 residues. CDR1 is SSHAT and CDR2 is FNYEAQ in the germline V gene (reference sequence). The CDR3 reads CASSLGGRADTQYF. The CDR3 DNA reads as TGTGCCAGCAGCTTAGGCGGGAGAGCAGATACGCAGTATTTT.

This clonotype was seen many times. J is TRBJ1-4 and V is TRBV20-1, with 8 nucleotides matching TRBD1. Trimming cost V 1 base and J 5 bases; bases outside gene matches: 3. CDR3 length equals 14 residues. Germline CDR1 and CDR2: DFQATT and SNEGSKA (reference sequence). The CDR3 spells CSARAGTGNEKLFF. The CDR3 coding sequence is TGCAGTGCTAGAGCCGGGACAGGCAATGAAAAACTGTTTTTT.

This clonotype was observed at least ten times. The chain recombines TRBV20-1 with TRBJ1-1; possibly TRBD1 for D (6 bases). Germline V lookup: CDR1 DFQATT, CDR2 SNEGSKA (reference sequence). The CDR3 runs to 15 residues. Trimming cost V 2 bases and J 6 bases, with 19 bases left between them. The CDR3 bases are TGCAGTGCTAGAAATCCAACAGGGAATGTCGCTGAAGCTTTCTTT. Translated: CSARNPTGNVAEAFF.

This clonotype showed up many times. The CDR3 here is CASSNQVGHYEQYF. The CDR3 DNA reads TGTGCCAGCAGCAATCAGGTGGGTCACTACGAGCAGTACTTC. J is TRBJ2-7 and V is TRBV16, with D hard to call. V lost 5 bases to trimming and J lost 3 bases, with 14 bases between them. The CDR3 sequence is 14 residues long. The germline CDR1 and CDR2 sequences are KGHSY and FQNENV.

This clonotype was detected many times. The rearrangement links TRBV7-8 to TRBJ2-3; D unresolved. The CDR3 extends over 16 amino acids. The V end was cut by 1 base, the J end by 0 bases, with 11 bases between. Germline assignment: CDR1 SGHVS and CDR2 FQNEAQ. As DNA, the CDR3 is TGTGCCAGCAGCTTAGGGACCTATACTAGCACAGATACGCAGTATTTT. This sequence encodes CASSLGTYTSTDTQYF.

This clonotype occurred many times. The chain couples TRBV3-1 to TRBJ2-7, with D maybe TRBD2 (6 bases). Between the trimmed V and J ends, which lost 1 base and 3 bases, there was a span of 10 bases. CDR3 size: 14 residues. CDR1 and CDR2 (germline): LGHDT, YNNKEL (reference sequence). This CDR3 reads CASSQGGTDYEQYF. CDR3 in DNA: TGTGCCAGCAGCCAAGGGGGGACTGACTACGAGCAGTACTTC.

At least ten counts were recorded for this clonotype. The CDR3 loop is CASSVRSGRGSYNEQFF. DNA of the CDR3: TGTGCCAGCAGCGTAAGGAGCGGGAGGGGCTCCTACAATGAGCAGTTCTTC. The gene calls are TRBV9 and TRBJ2-1, with 10 bases fitting TRBD2. Germline-derived CDR1 and CDR2 are SGDLS and YYNGEE. The CDR3 is 17 amino acids. After removal of 1 base from V and 0 bases from J, the junction contained 4 bases not matched to a gene. Drawing the rest from reference TRBV9 and TRBJ2-1, the complete variable domain is DSGVTQTPKHLITATGQRVTLRCSPRSGDLSVYWYQQSLDQGLQFLIQYYNGEERAKGNILERFSAQQFPDLHSELNLSSLELGDSALYFCASSVRSGRGSYNEQFFGPGTRLTVL.

This clonotype was seen at least ten times. J is TRBJ2-7 and V is TRBV3-1; D is unresolved. CDR1 LGHDT and CDR2 YNNKEL come from the germline V gene (reference sequence). V lost 4 bases to trimming and J lost 6 bases, with 10 bases between them. The CDR3 sequence is 12 residues long. The DNA of the CDR3 is TGTGCCAGCAGCCTCTTAGTCTCCGAGCAGTACTTC. Residues: CASSLLVSEQYF.

This clonotype was seen more than once but under ten times. The chain couples TRBV19 to TRBJ1-1, with 8 nucleotides matching TRBD1. The CDR3 is 15 residues long. V lost 5 bases, J lost 4 bases, and 9 bases stayed unmatched. CDR1 is LNHDA, CDR2 SQIVND, per germline (reference sequence). The CDR3 here is CASSPEDRAGTEAFF. The CDR3 nucleotides read TGTGCCAGTAGTCCCGAGGACAGGGCGGGCACTGAAGCTTTCTTT.

Comment on this clonotype: Germline is not matched at one junction end, which may reflect a read error. The chain carries TRBV6-4 and TRBJ2-1, with D tentatively TRBD2 (6 bases). Germline CDR1 is MRHNA and CDR2 is SNTAGT. The CDR3 consists of 16 residues. The CDR3 protein is CVSSQLEGLGFNEQFF. In DNA, the CDR3 is TGTGTCAGCAGTCAGCTGGAGGGCCTCGGGTTCAATGAGCAGTTCTTC.

This clonotype was counted only a few times. V gene TRBV11-2 combines with J gene TRBJ2-7; D is undetermined. Deletions cut 1 base from V and 2 bases from J, with 3 bases between. The CDR3 is made up of 12 amino acids. The V gene's germline CDR1 is SGHAT and CDR2 FQNNGV. This CDR3 reads CASSLVTYEQYF. The DNA for the CDR3 is TGTGCCAGCAGCTTAGTGACCTACGAGCAGTACTTC.

At least ten counts were recorded for this clonotype. V usage is TRBV5-1 and J usage is TRBJ1-1; D unclear. This CDR3 spans 14 amino acids. Germline-derived CDR1 and CDR2 are SGHRS and YFSETQ. With 4 bases removed from V and 5 bases from J, the gap between germline ends came to 15 bases. The CDR3 DNA follows: TGCGCCAGCAGCCCTTTATCCGGACGGACTGAAGCTTTCTTT. Translated: CASSPLSGRTEAFF.

This clonotype came up many times. The gene calls are TRBV5-1 and TRBJ2-1; TRBD2 matches 10 bases. With V trimmed by 1 base and J by 6 bases, 7 bases remained unmatched. Germline assignment: CDR1 SGHRS and CDR2 YFSETQ. This CDR3 contains 16 residues. CDR3 nucleotides: TGCGCCAGCAGCTTGACCCCTAGCGGGGGTGGCAATGAGCAGTTCTTC. Translated, it gives CASSLTPSGGGNEQFF. Supplemented by reference TRBV5-1 and TRBJ2-1, the full variable domain reads KAGVTQTPRYLIKTRGQQVTLSCSPISGHRSVSWYQQTPGQGLQFLFEYFSETQRNKGNFPGRFSGRQFSNSRSEMNVSTLELGDSALYLCASSLTPSGGGNEQFFGPGTRLTVL.

Only a few counts were recorded for this clonotype. In nucleotides, the CDR3 is TGTGCCAGCAGTGCCCTGGGTTGGCAGGCGGACAATTCACCCCTCCACTTT. Protein product: CASSALGWQADNSPLHF. The rearrangement joins TRBV6-1 to TRBJ1-6; D remains unclear. CDR3 length: 17 residues. Trimming removed 4 bases at V and 7 bases at J, with 20 bases between. CDR1 MNHNS and CDR2 SASEGT come from the germline V gene.

This clonotype showed up many times. J is TRBJ2-7 and V is TRBV7-8; 12 bases agree with TRBD2. The V segment lost 3 bases and the J segment 3 bases; nucleotides outside the gene matches: 3. Looked up from germline, CDR1 is SGHVS and CDR2 is FQNEAQ. This CDR3 has 15 residues. DNA of the CDR3: TGTGCCAGCAGCTTTCGGACTAGCGGGAACTACGAGCAGTACTTC. Translation gives CASSFRTSGNYEQYF.

This clonotype appeared a few times. One base away lies a much larger clone, so this may be a sequencing read error. V is TRBV5-1 and J is TRBJ2-7; D remains unclear. The CDR3 is made up of 13 amino acids. The V gene's germline CDR1 is SGHRS and CDR2 YFSETQ. V was shortened by 0 bases and J by 6 bases, with 10 bases between the two germline ends. In DNA, the CDR3 is TGCGCCAGCAGCTTGGCAGTGCACTGCGAGCAGTACTTC. It encodes CASSLAVHCEQYF.

V gene TRBV7-2 combines with J gene TRBJ1-4; D gene ambiguous. The V end lost 1 base, the J end lost 11 bases, and 11 bases lay between the germline ends. The CDR3 has 13 amino acids. Looked up from germline, CDR1 is SGHTA and CDR2 is FQGNSA. The DNA for the CDR3 is TGTGCCAGCAGCTTAGATCTTCCGTCGAAACTGTTTTTT. It specifies CASSLDLPSKLFF.

This clonotype has ten or more counts. The rearrangement uses TRBV7-2 and TRBJ2-3; the match to TRBD1 covers 7 bases. Germline assignment: CDR1 SGHTA and CDR2 FQGNSA. The length of the CDR3 is 18 residues. Losses at the gene ends were 4 bases for V and 6 bases for J; bases not matched to a gene: 19. The CDR3 here is CASSSTSTGYSRRDTQYF. CDR3 coding DNA: TGTGCCAGCAGCTCGACCTCGACAGGGTATAGTAGAAGGGATACGCAGTATTTT.

This clonotype was seen many times. V and J are TRBV2 and TRBJ1-2, with TRBD1 as a possible D gene (5 bases). The CDR3 is 14 amino acids. Germline CDR1 reads SNHLY; CDR2 reads FYNNEI. V dropped 5 bases and J dropped 2 bases, with 12 bases sitting between them. In DNA form, the CDR3 reads TGTGCCAGCAGTAGCGGGACGGCGAACTATGGCTACACCTTC. Protein: CASSSGTANYGYTF.

This clonotype appeared many times. The chain has TRBV7-8 and TRBJ2-3; TRBD2 agrees at 10 bases. V trimming: 1 base; J trimming: 1 base; junction bases outside the gene matches: 2. The germline CDR1 and CDR2 sequences are SGHVS and FQNEAQ. CDR3 length equals 16 residues. CDR3 coding DNA: TGTGCCAGCAGCTTAGAAGCGGGGGGGGGCACAGATACGCAGTATTTT. Its protein product is CASSLEAGGGTDTQYF.

This clonotype was counted many times. The chain joins TRBV21-1 to TRBJ2-2; no check of the table's D call, TRBD2, against the DNA was made. TRBV21-1 is designated a pseudogene. This CDR3 region has 17 residues. The CDR3 sequence is CASTLWGGDQNTGELFF. The CDR3 nucleotides read TGTGCCAGCACCCTTTGGGGAGGGGACCAGAACACCGGGGAGCTGTTTTTT.

This clonotype came up many times. This chain uses TRBV7-9 with TRBJ1-1; no definite D call. Trimming stripped 8 bases from V and 2 bases from J, with 15 bases between. Germline V gives CDR1 SEHNR, CDR2 FQNEAQ (reference sequence). This CDR3 region has 14 residues. CDR3 DNA: TGTGCCAGCCTACGGGCCGGGTTAAACACTGAAGCTTTCTTT. Amino acids: CASLRAGLNTEAFF.

There are many counts of this clonotype. This rearrangement joins TRBV12-3 or TRBV12-4 to TRBJ1-4, with 12 positions matching TRBD1. Losses at the gene ends were 6 bases for V and 7 bases for J; bases not matched to a gene: 12. The CDR3 contains 17 residues. DNA for the CDR3: TGTGCCAGCAGCCCTGGGACAGGGGGCGCGATGAGTGAAAAACTGTTTTTT. Translated, it gives CASSPGTGGAMSEKLFF.

This clonotype came up many times. V usage is TRBV20-1 and J usage is TRBJ1-2; D might be TRBD1 (5 bases). Trimming pared 0 bases from V and 5 bases from J, leaving 13 bases between. The germline CDR1 and CDR2 sequences are DFQATT and SNEGSKA (reference sequence). The CDR3 spans 14 residues. CDR3 region: CSARDAAGGYGYTF. The CDR3 nucleotides are TGCAGTGCTAGAGACGCTGCGGGGGGTTATGGCTACACCTTC.

This clonotype was detected ten times or more. This sequence joins TRBV5-1 and TRBJ2-3; perhaps TRBD2 as D (6 bases). This CDR3 region has 15 residues. The V gene lost 3 bases and the J gene lost 5 bases, with 16 bases spanning the gap. CDR1 SGHRS and CDR2 YFSETQ come from the germline V gene. The chain's CDR3 is CASSSLEEGGDTQYF. Written as DNA, the CDR3 is TGCGCCAGCAGCTCTTTAGAGGAGGGAGGAGATACGCAGTATTTT. The full variable domain, completed using reference TRBV5-1 and TRBJ2-3, is KAGVTQTPRYLIKTRGQQVTLSCSPISGHRSVSWYQQTPGQGLQFLFEYFSETQRNKGNFPGRFSGRQFSNSRSEMNVSTLELGDSALYLCASSSLEEGGDTQYFGPGTRLTVL.

In its sample, this clonotype was seen many times. The chain uses TRBV5-5 and TRBJ2-5; perhaps TRBD2 as D (6 bases). Germline CDR1 and CDR2: SGHKS and YYEKEE (reference sequence). V gave up 6 bases and J gave up 2 bases, with 14 bases separating them. CDR3 size: 14 residues. CDR3 in amino acids: CASTRLGLQETQYF. CDR3 sequence (DNA): TGTGCCAGCACTCGTTTGGGACTTCAAGAGACCCAGTACTTC.

This clonotype occurred many times. V usage is TRBV5-1 and J usage is TRBJ2-1; D perhaps matches TRBD2 (5 bases). This CDR3 comprises 15 residues. Trimming cost V 3 bases and J 7 bases, with 17 bases left between them. CDR1 is SGHRS, CDR2 YFSETQ, per germline. The CDR3 bases are TGCGCCAGCAGCTGGCTAGCCGGCGATTCGAATGAGCAGTTCTTC. Translated: CASSWLAGDSNEQFF. The full variable domain, with the rest looked up from reference TRBV5-1 and TRBJ2-1, is KAGVTQTPRYLIKTRGQQVTLSCSPISGHRSVSWYQQTPGQGLQFLFEYFSETQRNKGNFPGRFSGRQFSNSRSEMNVSTLELGDSALYLCASSWLAGDSNEQFFGPGTRLTVL.